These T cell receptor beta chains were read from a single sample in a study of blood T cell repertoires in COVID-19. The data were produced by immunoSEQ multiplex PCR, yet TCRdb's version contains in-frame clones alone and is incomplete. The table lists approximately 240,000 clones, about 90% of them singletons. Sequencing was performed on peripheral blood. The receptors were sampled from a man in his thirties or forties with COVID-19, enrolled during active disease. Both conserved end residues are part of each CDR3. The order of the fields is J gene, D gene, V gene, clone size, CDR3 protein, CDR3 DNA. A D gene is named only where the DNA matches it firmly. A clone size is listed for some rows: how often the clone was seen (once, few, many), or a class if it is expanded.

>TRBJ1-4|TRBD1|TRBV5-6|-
CASSQGQGVGKLFF
TGTGCCAGCAGCCAGGGACAGGGAGTTGGAAAACTGTTTTTT
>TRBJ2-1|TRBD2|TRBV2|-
CASRLSSGGYNEQFF
TGTGCCAGCAGGCTCTCTAGCGGGGGTTACAATGAGCAGTTCTTC
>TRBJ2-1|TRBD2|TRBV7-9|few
CASSLGPGGNEQFF
TGTGCCAGCAGCTTAGGTCCGGGGGGCAATGAGCAGTTCTTC
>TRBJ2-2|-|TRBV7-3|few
CASSLNRAGELFF
TGTGCCAGCAGCTTAAATCGGGCCGGGGAGCTGTTTTTT
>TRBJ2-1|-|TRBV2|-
CASTQARNSYNEQFF
TGTGCCAGCACCCAAGCGCGAAACTCCTACAATGAGCAGTTCTTC
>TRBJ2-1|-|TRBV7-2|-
CASSLAGIQGRSYNEQFF
TGTGCCAGCAGCTTAGCGGGCATACAGGGTCGCTCCTACAATGAGCAGTTCTTC
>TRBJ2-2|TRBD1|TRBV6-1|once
CASSDDGDRGYAGELFF
TGTGCCAGCAGTGATGACGGGGACAGGGGGTATGCCGGGGAGCTGTTTTTT
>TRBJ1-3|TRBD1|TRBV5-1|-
CASSLRGQGNTIYF
TGCGCCAGCAGCCTCAGGGGGCAGGGAAACACCATATATTTT
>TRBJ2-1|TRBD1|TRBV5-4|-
CASSGRGQGYNEQFF
TGTGCCAGCAGCGGTAGAGGACAGGGGTACAATGAGCAGTTCTTC
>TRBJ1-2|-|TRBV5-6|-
CASSPRGGRGKGYTF
TGTGCCAGCAGCCCGCGTGGGGGCAGGGGCAAAGGCTACACCTTC
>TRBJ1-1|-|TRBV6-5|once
CASSYSGGDTEAFF
TGTGCCAGCAGTTACTCGGGGGGGGATACTGAAGCTTTCTTT
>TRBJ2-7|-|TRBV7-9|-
CASTQGGGVYEQYF
TGTGCCAGCACCCAGGGGGGCGGGGTTTACGAGCAGTACTTC
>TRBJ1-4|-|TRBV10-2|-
CASCGRIHNEKLFF
TGCGCCAGCTGCGGGCGGATACATAATGAAAAACTGTTTTTT
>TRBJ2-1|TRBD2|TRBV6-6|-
CASSPSGGTYNEQFF
TGTGCCAGCAGTCCTAGCGGGGGGACGTACAATGAGCAGTTCTTC
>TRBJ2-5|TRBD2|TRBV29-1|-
CSVETGGPQETQYF
TGCAGCGTTGAGACGGGGGGACCCCAAGAGACCCAGTACTTC
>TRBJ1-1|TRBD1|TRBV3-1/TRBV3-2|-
CASRPLWVGQGSNTEAFF
TGTGCCAGCAGGCCTCTTTGGGTGGGACAGGGCTCGAACACTGAAGCTTTCTTT
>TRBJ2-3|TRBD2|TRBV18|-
CASSLASGGATDTQYF
TGTGCCAGCTCCCTGGCTAGCGGGGGGGCAACAGATACGCAGTATTTT
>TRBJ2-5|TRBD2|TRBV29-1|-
CSVEGGGTQYF
TGCAGCGTTGAAGGGGGGGGGACCCAGTACTTC
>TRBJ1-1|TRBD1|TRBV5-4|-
CASSLAGQGARAEAFF
TGTGCCAGCAGCTTGGCTGGACAGGGGGCTAGGGCTGAAGCTTTCTTT
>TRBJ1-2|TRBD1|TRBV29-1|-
CSGLTGWDGYTF
TGCAGCGGCCTGACAGGGTGGGATGGCTACACCTTC
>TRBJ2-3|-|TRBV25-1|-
CASSEHRVSTDTQYF
TGTGCCAGCAGTGAACACAGGGTTAGCACAGATACGCAGTATTTT
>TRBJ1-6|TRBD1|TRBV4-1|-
CASSQREVTGGNNSPLHF
TGCGCCAGCAGCCAACGGGAAGTGACAGGGGGCAATAATTCACCCCTCCACTTT
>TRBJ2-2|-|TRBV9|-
CASSVAQRATGELFF
TGTGCCAGCAGCGTAGCTCAGAGGGCCACCGGGGAGCTGTTTTTT
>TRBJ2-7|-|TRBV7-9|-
CASSSRDNPSPEQYF
TGTGCCAGCAGCTCCCGGGACAACCCATCCCCCGAGCAGTACTTC
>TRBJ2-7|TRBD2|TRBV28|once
CASSLWLPGLAGVTYEQYF
TGTGCCAGCAGTTTATGGCTTCCGGGACTAGCGGGGGTTACCTACGAGCAGTACTTC
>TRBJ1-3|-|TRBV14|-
CASSPRLSTGRESGNTIYF
TGTGCCAGCAGCCCACGCCTATCCACAGGGAGAGAGTCTGGAAACACCATATATTTT
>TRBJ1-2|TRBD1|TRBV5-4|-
CASSGTDGYTF
TGTGCCAGCAGCGGGACAGATGGCTACACCTTC
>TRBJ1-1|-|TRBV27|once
CASSLSGEGTEAFF
TGTGCCAGCAGTTTATCAGGGGAAGGCACTGAAGCTTTCTTT
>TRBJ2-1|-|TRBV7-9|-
CASSSLEGVRNNEQFF
TGTGCCAGCAGCTCCCTTGAGGGGGTGCGAAACAATGAGCAGTTCTTC
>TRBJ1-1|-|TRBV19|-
CASSIAGEAFF
TGTGCCAGTAGTATCGCGGGGGAAGCTTTCTTT
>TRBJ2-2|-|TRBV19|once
CASSIMGVNTGELFF
TGTGCCAGTAGTATTATGGGAGTTAACACCGGGGAGCTGTTTTTT
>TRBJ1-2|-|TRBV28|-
CASSYPRGGYTF
TGTGCCAGCAGTTACCCCAGAGGGGGCTACACCTTC
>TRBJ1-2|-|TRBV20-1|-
CSGGADYGYTF
TGCAGTGGGGGCGCGGACTATGGCTACACCTTC
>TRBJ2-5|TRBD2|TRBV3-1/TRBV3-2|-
CASSQPGLAEETQYF
TGTGCCAGCAGCCAACCGGGACTAGCGGAAGAGACCCAGTACTTC
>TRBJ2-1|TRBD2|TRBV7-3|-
CASSLTLRVGGDEQFF
TGTGCCAGCAGCTTAACGTTGCGGGTGGGAGGGGATGAGCAGTTCTTC